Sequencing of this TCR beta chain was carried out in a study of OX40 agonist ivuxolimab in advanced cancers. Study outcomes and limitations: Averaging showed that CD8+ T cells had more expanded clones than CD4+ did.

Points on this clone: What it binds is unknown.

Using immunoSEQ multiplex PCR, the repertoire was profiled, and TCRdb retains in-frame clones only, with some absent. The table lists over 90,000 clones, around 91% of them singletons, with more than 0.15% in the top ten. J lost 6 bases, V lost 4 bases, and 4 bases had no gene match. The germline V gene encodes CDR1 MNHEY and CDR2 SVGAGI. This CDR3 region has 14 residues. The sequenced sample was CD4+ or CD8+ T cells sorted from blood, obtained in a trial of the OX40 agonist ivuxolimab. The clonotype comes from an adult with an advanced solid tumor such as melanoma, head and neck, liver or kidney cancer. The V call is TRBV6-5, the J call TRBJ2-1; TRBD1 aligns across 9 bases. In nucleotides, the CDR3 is TGTGCCAGCAGTTTCCGACAGGGGGTCAATGAGCAGTTCTTC. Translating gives CASSFRQGVNEQFF.